This entry features one TCR beta chain sequence. Negative magnetic isolation gave CD8+ and CD4+ cells; FACS enriched CD8+ TEMRA. The sample originates from a study of CD8 T cells in Susac syndrome. Trimming at V came to 1 base and at J to 5 bases, leaving 8 bases not matched to a gene. The CDR3 loop spans 16 amino acids. Random-hexamer reverse transcription was applied to roughly 0.5 to 1 ug RNA. Multiplex PCR with immunoSEQ amplified the TCR beta CDR3 across 54 Vbeta and 13 Jbeta. A single record per CDR3 protein comes from TCRdb applying MiXCR to the immunoSEQ multiplex PCR reads. The sample carries approximately 110,000 distinct CDR3 sequences, around 94% recorded once.

This clonotype was obtained from a human donor in good health. The sequenced sample was CD4+ T cells from PBMCs. V gene TRBV12-3 or TRBV12-4 combines with J gene TRBJ2-1; 7 nucleotides line up with TRBD2. CDR3 sequence: CASSLVAGLPHNEQFF. In DNA, the CDR3 is TGTGCCAGCAGTTTAGTGGCGGGACTACCCCACAATGAGCAGTTCTTC.